This T cell receptor beta chain was sequenced during a study of T cell responses to AZD1222 COVID-19 vaccine. Study-wide results and limits: A rise in Spike-specific TCR breadth and depth followed two AZD1222 doses. As reported, nearly half of all spike-specific TCRs target variant regions that are unmutated.

Produced via immunoSEQ multiplex PCR; TCRdb's table is partial and in-frame only. The data show 85,000 to 90,000 clones, less than 90% seen once. In germline, CDR1 is MGHRA, CDR2 YSYEKL. This CDR3 is built from 17 residues. V shed 0 bases and J 3 bases; nucleotides not matched to a gene: 6. The table lists this clone with a count of one. Its antigen is not identified. The sample here was peripheral blood, taken 28 days after the second AZD1222 dose. This receptor was identified in an adult who received the AZD1222 COVID-19 vaccine. V usage is TRBV4-1 and J usage is TRBJ2-3; TRBD2 agrees at 10 bases. In DNA form, the CDR3 reads TGCGCCAGCAGCCAAGATCGAGCGGGGGGGCGTACAGATACGCAGTATTTT. Translation: CASSQDRAGGRTDTQYF.